The entry that follows covers one T cell receptor (beta chain) sequence. Its specificity is unknown. Presence of unique molecular identifiers characterized the TCR beta cDNA libraries. Out of roughly 1 to 11 million T cells, 450,000 to 600,000 cDNA molecules were generated. TCRdb reanalysed the PCR reads using MiXCR and keeps one entry per CDR3 protein. The sample contains around 710,000 distinct CDR3 sequences, more than 45% of which appear only once. This entry comes from a study of post-analysis software for immune sequencing data. Study at large: In terms of disease course, relapsing-remitting, secondary progressive and progressive-relapsing multiple sclerosis were included. Broader study findings: F-measure co-clustering was strong for batch-matched samples. In multiple sclerosis, normalized Chao1 diversity was significantly below that of controls. In patients, about 5 TRBV segments were more frequent than in controls, with TRBV5-6, TRBV5-1 and TRBV20-1 among them.

The V gene's germline CDR1 is MNHEY and CDR2 SMNVEV (reference sequence). The CDR3 covers 15 residues. Between the trimmed V and J ends, which lost 6 bases and 6 bases, there was a span of 20 bases. The sample consisted of blood. J is TRBJ1-2 and V is TRBV27; a weak D match, TRBD1 (5 bases). The TCR sequence derives from a girl aged 5-17 years with multiple sclerosis. The CDR3 here is CASRFLAGGIDGYTF. CDR3 DNA sequence: TGTGCCAGCAGATTCCTAGCGGGGGGAATTGATGGCTACACCTTC.